The sample holds a few counts of the clone carrying this TCR beta chain. Its antigen is still unknown. It was cDNA, reverse transcribed from extracted RNA, that served as the sequencing template. Profiling relied on immunoSEQ multiplex PCR, and the TCRdb table lists in-frame clones only, not all of them. The profile covers about 150,000 clones, with 55% appearing a single time and less than 5% taken by the ten largest. The sample originates from a study of CD8+ T cells in alopecia areata. Study-wide results and limits: Normal scalp showed lower clonality than lesional scalp, especially alopecia totalis/universalis.

Trimming took 5 bases from V and 4 from J, leaving 3 bases between them. The CDR3 spans 10 residues. Germline V gene sequence: CDR1 DFQATT, CDR2 SNEGSKA (reference sequence). This TCR derives from a human donor in good health. Material: CD4+ T cells sorted from blood. This sequence joins TRBV20-1 and TRBJ2-4; no reliable D call. Written as DNA, the CDR3 is TGCAGTGCTTCAAAAAACATTCAGTACTTC. Residues: CSASKNIQYF.